This TCR beta chain was obtained from a study of shared clonotypes between healthy human individuals (dated by TCRdb to the early 2020s). Regarding the complete study: The cohort comprised a couple of women and a few men aged 18 to 49 years. For each donor, CD4 naive and CD4 memory were each run on three plates, CD8 naive on two plates, and CD8 memory on one plate. The study deeply sequenced blood TCR repertoires of five healthy adults to estimate repertoire size and the extent of clonotype sharing between individuals. Different laboratories and diverse techniques were used to prepare libraries and sequence TCR repertoires, to increase sequencing depth and limit assay-specific biases. Leukapheresis yielded between about 0.85 and 9.5 billion PBMCs per donor.

TCR CDR3 regions were amplified from genomic DNA by multiplex PCR using the deep immunoSEQ assay. For each cell subset, the extracted genomic DNA was distributed evenly across all wells of several immunoSEQ 96-well plates, and each plate served as one replicate. Each replicate PCR for sorted subsets received 200 ng genomic DNA, equal to around 32,000 T cell genomes. Purified libraries were measured with a Qubit 3.0 fluorometer, size-checked on a Bioanalyzer 2100, and measured again with the KAPA Library Quantification kit. Each immunoSEQ 96-well plate was sequenced on its own single-read 150-cycle Illumina NextSeq 550 flow cell. Per the original workflow: Because only junctional sequences without quality scores were contained in the immunoSEQ output, filtering matching that applied to full-length reads could not be performed. Sequences were annotated with PyIR, a Python wrapper for IgBLAST v1.9, using IMGT germline references to assign V/J genes and CDR3. Any read was removed if the V/J assignment was weak (E-value above 1e-6), the CDR3 was missing, or the read contained stop codons, out-of-frame junctions, or ambiguous translated residues. V3J clonotypes were defined as sequences sharing an identical inferred V gene, J gene, and CDR3 amino acid sequence. Percentage overlap between repertoires was calculated by dividing the number of shared unique clonotypes by the size of the smaller repertoire. Three approaches were used to assess repertoire richness: RTK rarefaction, the Chao1 estimator, and Recon v2.1 estimates of unobserved clonotypes. OLGA was used to compute generation probabilities for all TCRbeta clonotypes that the gDNA method yielded from four donors. As stored in TCRdb, this immuneACCESS dataset retains in-frame rearrangements with V and J assigned. A fraction of the clones does not appear; measured against another copy, unresolved V genes explain less than half of the discrepancy, and the remainder lacks a known reason. Clone size and the V and J calls come from that table; the DNA yielded D and trimming. The sample table lists more than 600,000 clones, about 90% of them with a count of one. The ten largest clones represent approximately 24% of the sample.

For the CD8 naive samples, CD45RO-negative cells were positively selected for CCR7, yielding a CD45RA+CCR7+ population from which TemRA cells were excluded. Healthy HIV-negative adults with no recently reported acute infections or vaccinations were included as donors. Every donor was a Caucasian adult living in Nashville, Tennessee, USA. After blood collection by leukapheresis, PBMCs were isolated using Ficoll-Histopaque density gradient centrifugation and then cryopreserved in the vapor phase of liquid nitrogen. Analytical flow cytometry was used to check the purity and quantity of every magnetically sorted T cell population. Each sorted fraction had its genomic DNA isolated and then quantified by UV absorbance on a Nanodrop 2000c. Regarding this clone: It has no known antigen specificity. No clone much larger than this one lies a single base away; base qualities are absent.

The study at large found these results: Even with the large sequencing depth, rarefaction of the sorted-subset datasets indicated that sequencing was incomplete. Compared with non-shared clonotypes, clonotypes shared by all four sorted-subset donors had higher generation probabilities. When several donors were compared, the shared fraction of clonotypes was about 5.5% for naive CD4, around 3.6% for naive CD8, 2% to 2.5% for memory CD4, and 0.4% for memory CD8. The small number of donors limited the genetic and exposure-history diversity represented. Sampling was restricted to blood, and TCR repertoires in tissue are likely to differ from TCR repertoires in blood. Pairwise subsampling led to the expectation that sequencing depth would affect the degree of clonotype sharing among donors. Naive subsets generally had larger estimated clonotype richness than memory subsets.

Unmatched junction bases come to 1, with V trimmed by 0 bases and J by 8 bases. Inclusive of the bounding cysteine and phenylalanine, the CDR3 is 12 residues long. The kept DNA is CDR3 alone, 36 bases in frame from the first base. The CDR1 and CDR2 encoded by the germline V gene (reference sequence) are GTSNPN and SVGIG. The material sequenced was naive CD8+ T cells sorted from blood. Per the publication, the cell subset or site label means: CD45RA+CCR7+. The chain was built from TRBV30 and TRBJ2-1; TRBD2 aligns with 7 central bases. The receptor comes from a man younger than 45 in good health. CDR3 region: CAWSVRGDEQFF. At the DNA level, the sequence is TGTGCCTGGAGTGTACGGGGGGATGAGCAGTTCTTC.